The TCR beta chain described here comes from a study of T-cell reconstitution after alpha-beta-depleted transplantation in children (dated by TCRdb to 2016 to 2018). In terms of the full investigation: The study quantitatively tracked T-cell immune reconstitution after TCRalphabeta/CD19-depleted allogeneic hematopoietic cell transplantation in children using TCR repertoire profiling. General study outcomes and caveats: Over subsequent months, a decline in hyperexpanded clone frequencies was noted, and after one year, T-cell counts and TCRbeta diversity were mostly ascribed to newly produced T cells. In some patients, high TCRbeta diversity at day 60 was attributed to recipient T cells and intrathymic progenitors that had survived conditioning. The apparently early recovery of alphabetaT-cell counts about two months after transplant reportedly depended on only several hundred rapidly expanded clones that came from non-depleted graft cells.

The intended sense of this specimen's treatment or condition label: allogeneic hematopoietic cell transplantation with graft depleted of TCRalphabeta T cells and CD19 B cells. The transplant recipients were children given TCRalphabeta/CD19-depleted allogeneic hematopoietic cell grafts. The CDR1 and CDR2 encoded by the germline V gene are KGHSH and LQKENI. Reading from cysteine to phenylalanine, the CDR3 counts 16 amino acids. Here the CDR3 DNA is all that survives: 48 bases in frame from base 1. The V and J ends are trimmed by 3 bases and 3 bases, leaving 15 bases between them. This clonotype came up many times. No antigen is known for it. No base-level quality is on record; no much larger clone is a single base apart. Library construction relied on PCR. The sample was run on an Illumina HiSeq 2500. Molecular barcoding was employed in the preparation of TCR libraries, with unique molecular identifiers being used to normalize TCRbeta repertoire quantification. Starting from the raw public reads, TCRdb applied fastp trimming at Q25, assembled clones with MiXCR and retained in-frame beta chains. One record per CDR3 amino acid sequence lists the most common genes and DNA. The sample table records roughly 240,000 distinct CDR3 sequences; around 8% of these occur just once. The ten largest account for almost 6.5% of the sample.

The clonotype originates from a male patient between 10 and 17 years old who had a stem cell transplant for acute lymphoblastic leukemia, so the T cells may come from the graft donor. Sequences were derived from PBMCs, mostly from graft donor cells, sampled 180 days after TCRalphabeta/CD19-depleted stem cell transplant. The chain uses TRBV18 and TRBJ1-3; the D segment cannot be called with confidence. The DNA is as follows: TGTGCCAGCTCACCTGAACGCGGATACGGTGGAAACACCATATATTTT. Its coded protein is CASSPERGYGGNTIYF. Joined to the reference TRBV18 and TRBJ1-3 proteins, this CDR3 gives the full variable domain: NAGVMQNPRHLVRRRGQEARLRCSPMKGHSHVYWYRQLPEEGLKFMVYLQKENIIDESGMPKERFSAEFPKEGPSILRIQQVVRGDSAAYFCASSPERGYGGNTIYFGEGSWLTVV.